Shown below are 31 T cell receptor beta chains from a single sample sequenced in a study of STAT5B mutations in CD4+ large granular lymphocyte leukemia. Assay used: immunoSEQ multiplex PCR; TCRdb lists only in-frame clones, some missing. Among approximately 30,000 clones listed, 68% were seen once. The sample comprised CD4+ T cells from blood buffy coats. The receptors derive from a human donor in good health.

This clone was counted a single time. The V call is TRBV18, the J call TRBJ2-7; 11 nucleotides match TRBD1. This CDR3 spans 15 amino acids. CDR1 and CDR2 from the germline V gene are KGHSH and LQKENI. V was clipped by 2 bases and J by 6 bases; unmatched bases: 6. The chain's CDR3 is CASSPAGTGGREQYF. CDR3 nucleotide sequence: TGTGCCAGCTCACCAGCCGGGACAGGGGGTCGCGAGCAGTACTTC.

This chain uses TRBV15 with TRBJ2-1; 8 bases fit TRBD2. Germline CDR1 and CDR2: LNHNV and YYDKDF (reference sequence). The CDR3 is made up of 17 amino acids. Trimming took 2 bases from V and 2 from J; bases not matched to a gene: 8. The DNA of the CDR3 is TGTGCCACCAGCAGATTCTTAGCGGGGAGCACCTACAATGAGCAGTTCTTC. Protein product: CATSRFLAGSTYNEQFF.

This clone came up once. The chain carries TRBV11-2 and TRBJ2-7; TRBD2 matches 7 bases. This CDR3 spans 16 amino acids. V gave up 5 bases and J gave up 0 bases; unmatched junction bases: 10. In germline, CDR1 is SGHAT, CDR2 FQNNGV. DNA of the CDR3: TGTGCCAGCAGCCCCGGCGGGGGAAGTCTCTCCTACGAGCAGTACTTC. The encoded protein is CASSPGGGSLSYEQYF.

The V and J genes are TRBV12-5 and TRBJ1-4, with D tentatively TRBD1 (6 bases). This CDR3 is 15 amino acids long. V dropped 2 bases and J dropped 6 bases, with 13 bases sitting between them. Germline-derived CDR1 and CDR2 are LGHNT and FRNRAP. CDR3 bases: TGTGCTAGTGGTTTGAAGTCGGGGGCCCATGAAAAACTGTTTTTT. It is translated as CASGLKSGAHEKLFF. Variable domain in full (rest from reference TRBV12-5 and TRBJ1-4): DARVTQTPRHKVTEMGQEVTMRCQPILGHNTVFWYRQTMMQGLELLAYFRNRAPLDDSGMPKDRFSAEMPDATLATLKIQPSEPRDSAVYFCASGLKSGAHEKLFFGSGTQLSVL.

The chain combines TRBV10-3 with TRBJ2-5; 15 bases match TRBD2. CDR3 length: 17 residues. Germline assignment: CDR1 ENHRY and CDR2 SYGVKD. The junction had 8 bases not matched to a gene; V was cut back by 6 bases and J by 3 bases. CDR3: CAIRRARTSGGEETQYF. DNA for the CDR3: TGTGCCATCAGGAGGGCCCGGACTAGCGGGGGGGAAGAGACCCAGTACTTC.

The rearrangement joins TRBV4-3 to TRBJ1-3; no definite D call. V was trimmed by 4 bases and J by 0 bases, leaving 7 bases between them. The V gene's germline CDR1 is LGHNA and CDR2 YSLEER. The CDR3 extends over 14 amino acids. The CDR3 sequence: CASSRSISGNTIYF. CDR3 nucleotide sequence: TGCGCCAGCAGCCGGAGTATCTCTGGAAACACCATATATTTT.

The chain recombines TRBV19 with TRBJ2-7; 12 bases match TRBD1. CDR3 size: 14 residues. V gave up 6 bases and J gave up 6 bases; unmatched junction bases: 6. Germline loops: CDR1 LNHDA, CDR2 SQIVND (reference sequence). The CDR3 DNA reads TGTGCCAGTAGACAGGGACAGGGGGCGGCCGAGCAGTACTTC. This sequence encodes CASRQGQGAAEQYF.

CDR3 sequence reads: CASSQAAAQPQHF. The CDR3 nucleotides are TGTGCCAGCAGCCAAGCAGCTGCTCAGCCCCAGCATTTT. The chain has TRBV4-2 and TRBJ1-5; the D is unclear. This CDR3 has 13 residues. CDR1 and CDR2 (germline): LGHNA, YNFKEQ. V was clipped by 1 base and J by 6 bases, with 7 bases between them.

The chain employs TRBV7-3 and TRBJ1-2; D gene ambiguous. Germline loops: CDR1 SGHTA, CDR2 FQGTGA. The CDR3 loop spans 13 amino acids. The V end lost 0 bases, the J end lost 5 bases, and 7 bases lay between the germline ends. The CDR3 sequence: CASSLTPEYGYTF. CDR3 DNA: TGTGCCAGCAGCTTAACGCCAGAGTATGGCTACACCTTC.

This rearrangement joins TRBV10-3 to TRBJ1-1, with D tentatively TRBD1 (6 bases). Germline loops: CDR1 ENHRY, CDR2 SYGVKD. The CDR3 totals 15 residues. Trimming removed 0 bases at V and 1 base at J, with 9 bases between. The CDR3, as DNA: TGTGCCATCAGTGAGTCGAAACAGGGGAACACTGAAGCTTTCTTT. This encodes CAISESKQGNTEAFF.

This clone appeared a few times. The chain couples TRBV29-1 to TRBJ1-1; D unclear. V lost 1 base and J lost 2, with 11 bases in between. This CDR3 is 14 amino acids long. Germline V gives CDR1 SQVTM, CDR2 ANQGSEA. CDR3 DNA: TGCAGCGTTGAAGGGGTGAGTCTAAACACTGAAGCTTTCTTT. Its protein is CSVEGVSLNTEAFF.

The V gene is TRBV27, the J gene TRBJ2-2, with TRBD1 as a possible D gene (6 bases). The CDR3 has 14 amino acids. CDR1 and CDR2 from the germline V gene are MNHEY and SMNVEV (reference sequence). V dropped 4 bases and J dropped 8 bases, with 14 bases sitting between them. Written as DNA, the CDR3 is TGTGCCAGCAGTTCCCTACAGGGTTGGGGGGAGCTGTTTTTT. It specifies CASSSLQGWGELFF.

The table lists this clone with a count of one. V and J are TRBV7-2 and TRBJ2-4, with D tentatively TRBD1 (6 bases). CDR1 is SGHTA and CDR2 is FQGNSA in the germline V gene. Trimming shortened V by 4 bases and J by 3 bases, and 25 bases separated the two germline ends. The CDR3 runs 19 residues. The chain's CDR3 is CASSSQGNGVGLGKNIQYF. The CDR3 DNA sequence: TGTGCCAGCAGCTCACAGGGAAATGGGGTAGGGTTGGGCAAAAACATTCAGTACTTC.

This rearrangement joins TRBV7-8 to TRBJ2-5; D not resolved. Germline CDR1 is SGHVS and CDR2 is FQNEAQ. The CDR3 is made up of 13 amino acids. The V and J ends lost 3 bases and 3 bases respectively, with 8 bases between them. CDR3 loop: CASSLVTEETQYF. The CDR3 DNA reads TGTGCCAGCAGCTTGGTCACTGAAGAGACCCAGTACTTC.

The chain couples TRBV7-3 to TRBJ2-5; D possibly corresponds to TRBD2 (6 bases). The CDR3 totals 15 residues. Between the trimmed V and J ends, which lost 5 bases and 6 bases, there was a span of 19 bases. Germline V gene sequence: CDR1 SGHTA, CDR2 FQGTGA. CDR3 sequence (DNA): TGTGCCAGCAGCGCCGACTGGCAGGGAGGAAAGACCCAGTACTTC. Translated, it gives CASSADWQGGKTQYF.

This chain connects TRBV14 to TRBJ1-4; D ambiguous. Trimming pared 3 bases from V and 0 bases from J, leaving 8 bases between. The germline V gene encodes CDR1 SGHDN and CDR2 FVKESK. The CDR3 has 15 residues. The DNA for the CDR3 is TGTGCCAGCAGCCATTTAAGTGCAACTAATGAAAAACTGTTTTTT. Amino acids: CASSHLSATNEKLFF.

J is TRBJ2-7 and V is TRBV7-6; TRBD1 might be the D (6 bases). In germline, CDR1 is SGHVS, CDR2 FNYEAQ. V dropped 3 bases and J dropped 2 bases, with 8 bases sitting between them. The CDR3 has 13 amino acids. CDR3 residues: CASSFGTTYEQYF. For the CDR3, the DNA is TGTGCCAGCAGCTTTGGGACAACCTACGAGCAGTACTTC.

The rearrangement uses TRBV7-2 and TRBJ1-4; D is unresolved. Trimming pared 4 bases from V and 3 bases from J, leaving 9 bases between. The germline V gene has CDR1 SGHTA and CDR2 FQGNSA. The CDR3 sequence is 14 residues long. CDR3 residues: CASSYGGSNEKLFF. In DNA, the CDR3 is TGTGCCAGCAGCTATGGAGGGTCTAATGAAAAACTGTTTTTT. The full variable domain, rest sourced from reference TRBV7-2 and TRBJ1-4, is GAGVSQSPSNKVTEKGKDVELRCDPISGHTALYWYRQSLGQGLEFLIYFQGNSAPDKSGLPSDRFSAERTGGSVSTLTIQRTQQEDSAVYLCASSYGGSNEKLFFGSGTQLSVL.

The chain combines TRBV30 with TRBJ1-1; D is perhaps TRBD1 (5 bases). The germline V gene encodes CDR1 GTSNPN and CDR2 SVGIG (reference sequence). V lost 5 bases and J lost 0, with 16 bases in between. CDR3 size: 15 residues. CDR3 nucleotide sequence: TGTGCCTGGGGGGGACCTATAACAGTGAACACTGAAGCTTTCTTT. Residues: CAWGGPITVNTEAFF.

This chain joins TRBV6-6 and TRBJ1-6; D is ambiguous. From germline, CDR1 is MNHNY and CDR2 SVGAGI (reference sequence). V lost 8 bases to trimming and J lost 9 bases, with 17 bases between them. CDR3 length: 14 residues. The CDR3 DNA reads TGTGCCAGCCGCTCCGGGCAGCCGGGTTCACCCCTCCACTTT. Its protein product is CASRSGQPGSPLHF.

This chain links TRBV7-3 with TRBJ2-2, with a tentative D call TRBD1 (7 bases). The germline gives CDR1 SGHTA, CDR2 FQGTGA. The CDR3 spans 15 residues. V was cut by 5 bases and J by 4 bases, with 14 bases left in between. The CDR3 reads CASSPGGLFTGELFF. DNA of the CDR3: TGTGCCAGCAGCCCAGGGGGACTGTTCACCGGGGAGCTGTTTTTT.

This chain uses TRBV4-1 with TRBJ2-5; a possible D gene is TRBD2 (5 bases). This CDR3 spans 14 amino acids. Germline loops: CDR1 MGHRA, CDR2 YSYEKL. Trimming cost V 0 bases and J 4 bases, with 9 bases left between them. The CDR3 sequence: CASSQDSGSETQYF. DNA of the CDR3: TGCGCCAGCAGCCAAGATTCGGGGTCAGAGACCCAGTACTTC.

J is TRBJ1-4 and V is TRBV5-5; D remains unclear. Germline assignment: CDR1 SGHKS and CDR2 YYEKEE (reference sequence). The CDR3 totals 15 residues. The germline V and J ends were trimmed by 0 bases and 7 bases, with 13 bases remaining between them. CDR3 region: CASSLAQSGGEKLFF. Written as DNA, the CDR3 is TGTGCCAGCAGCTTGGCACAATCGGGCGGTGAAAAACTGTTTTTT.

The chain couples TRBV5-1 to TRBJ1-2, with a possible D match to TRBD1 (5 bases). The CDR3 has 15 residues. Germline loops: CDR1 SGHRS, CDR2 YFSETQ. V lost 0 bases to trimming and J lost 6 bases, with 15 bases between them. CDR3 nucleotides: TGCGCCAGCAGCTTGGAGCCAGGGAAGGGAAATGGCTACACCTTC. This gives the protein CASSLEPGKGNGYTF.

This clone was recorded a few times. This chain links TRBV7-9 with TRBJ1-1; 10 nucleotides align to TRBD1. This CDR3 is built from 12 residues. The V and J ends lost 5 bases and 8 bases, in that order; junction bases with no gene match: 2. The germline V gene has CDR1 SEHNR and CDR2 FQNEAQ (reference sequence). The CDR3 loop is CASSVDRGEAFF. CDR3 in DNA: TGTGCCAGCAGCGTGGACAGGGGGGAAGCTTTCTTT.

The genes are TRBV5-1 and TRBJ2-6, with 7 positions matching TRBD1. This CDR3 is 17 amino acids long. The V gene's germline CDR1 is SGHRS and CDR2 YFSETQ. V shed 3 bases and J 4 bases; nucleotides not matched to a gene: 10. As DNA, the CDR3 is TGCGCCAGCAGCTCCTTGACAGGGACCTCCGGGGCCAACGTCCTGACTTTC. Residues: CASSSLTGTSGANVLTF.

The V gene is TRBV5-3, the J gene TRBJ1-5; 8 nucleotides line up with TRBD1. TRBV5-3 is assigned to the ORF class and has an uncertain function. The CDR3 has 17 amino acids. V dropped 3 bases and J dropped 9; count of bases not matched to a gene: 17. Here the CDR3 reads CARSCRARGREVRPQHF. Written as DNA, the CDR3 is TGTGCCAGAAGCTGCCGGGCCAGGGGGCGAGAGGTGAGGCCCCAGCATTTT.

This sequence joins TRBV10-3 and TRBJ2-5, with a tentative D call TRBD2 (6 bases). Germline V gene data show CDR1 as ENHRY and CDR2 as SYGVKD. The CDR3 has 15 residues. V lost 8 bases and J lost 1, with 17 bases in between. In nucleotides, the CDR3 is TGTGCCATCGGCCCGGAGGGGCGGACCCAAGAGACCCAGTACTTC. It codes for CAIGPEGRTQETQYF.

In its sample, this clone was seen a few times. V is TRBV18 and J is TRBJ1-1, with a tentative D call TRBD1 (5 bases). CDR1 and CDR2 (germline): KGHSH, LQKENI. CDR3 length equals 13 residues. The V and J ends lost 4 bases and 6 bases respectively, with 12 bases between them. The CDR3 coding sequence is TGTGCCAGCTCACGCGCGAGGGACTCTGAAGCTTTCTTT. Encoded protein: CASSRARDSEAFF.

The chain couples TRBV2 to TRBJ2-3; the D gene is possibly TRBD2 (5 bases). The germline V gene encodes CDR1 SNHLY and CDR2 FYNNEI. Trimming took 1 base from V and 9 from J, leaving 8 bases between them. The CDR3 spans 12 residues. The CDR3 DNA reads as TGTGCCAGCAGTGAAGTCGGGGTGACGCAGTATTTT. This encodes CASSEVGVTQYF.

The chain joins TRBV6-1 to TRBJ1-1; D perhaps matches TRBD1 (6 bases). Germline V lookup: CDR1 MNHNS, CDR2 SASEGT. CDR3 length: 14 amino acids. Deletions cut 8 bases from V and 5 bases from J, with 18 bases between. The CDR3 nucleotides are TGTGCCAGCCGTCTCAGTCAGGGGTCTACTGAAGCTTTCTTT. As protein: CASRLSQGSTEAFF.